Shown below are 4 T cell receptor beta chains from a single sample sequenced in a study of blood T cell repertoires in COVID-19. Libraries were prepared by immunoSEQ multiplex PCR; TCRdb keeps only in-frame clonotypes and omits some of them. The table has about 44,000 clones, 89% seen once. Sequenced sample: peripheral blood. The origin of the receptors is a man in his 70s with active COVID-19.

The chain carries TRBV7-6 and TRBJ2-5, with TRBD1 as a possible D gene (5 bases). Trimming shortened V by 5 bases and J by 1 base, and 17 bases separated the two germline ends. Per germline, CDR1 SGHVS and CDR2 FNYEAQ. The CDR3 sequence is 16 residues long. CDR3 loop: CASSPLSGKFQETQYF. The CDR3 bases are TGTGCCAGCAGCCCACTATCAGGGAAATTCCAAGAGACCCAGTACTTC.

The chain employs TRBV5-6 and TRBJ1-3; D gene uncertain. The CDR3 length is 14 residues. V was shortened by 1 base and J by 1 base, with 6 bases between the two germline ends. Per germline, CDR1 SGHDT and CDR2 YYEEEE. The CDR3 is CASSLPSSGNTIYF. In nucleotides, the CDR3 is TGTGCCAGCAGCTTGCCTTCGTCTGGAAACACCATATATTTT.

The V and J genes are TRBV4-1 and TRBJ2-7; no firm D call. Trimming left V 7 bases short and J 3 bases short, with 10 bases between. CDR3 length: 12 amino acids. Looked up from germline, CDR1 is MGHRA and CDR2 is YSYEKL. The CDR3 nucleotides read TGCGCCAGCATGTCTCTGAGCTACGAGCAGTACTTC. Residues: CASMSLSYEQYF.

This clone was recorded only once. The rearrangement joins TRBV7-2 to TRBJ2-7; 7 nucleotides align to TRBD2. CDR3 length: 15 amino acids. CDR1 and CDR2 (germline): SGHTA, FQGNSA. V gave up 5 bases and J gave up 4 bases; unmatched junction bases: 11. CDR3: CASSPRGTNTYEQYF. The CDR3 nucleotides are TGTGCCAGCAGCCCCCGGGGGACTAACACATACGAGCAGTACTTC.